The rows below give T cell receptor beta chains drawn from one sample of a study of blood T cell repertoires in COVID-19. Assay: immunoSEQ multiplex PCR; the TCRdb copy retains only in-frame clones and omits some. The data contain a few hundred thousand clones, 86% of them singletons. The sequenced material came from peripheral blood. All receptors derive from a man aged 55-75 years with acute or convalescent COVID-19. Each CDR3 is given with its conserved first and last residue. Fields, in order: clone size, J gene, CDR3 length, V gene, D gene, CDR3 DNA, CDR3 protein. The D gene is left open where the match is weak. Clone size is given for some rows only: seen once, a few or many times, or a class if the clone is expanded.

. TRBJ1-1 15 TRBV11-3 . TGTGCCAGCAGCTTAGGGCAGGGTAGGGACACTGAAGCTTTCTTT CASSLGQGRDTEAFF
. TRBJ2-3 12 TRBV9 TRBD1 TGTGCCAGCAGTGGACAGGGGACTACGCAGTATTTT CASSGQGTTQYF
. TRBJ2-7 14 TRBV5-4 . TGTGCCAGCAGCTCCACACGGAGCTCCTACGAGCAGTACTTC CASSSTRSSYEQYF
many TRBJ1-6 17 TRBV7-3 TRBD1 TGTGCCAGCAGCGCCACAGGGGGAGGTTTCGGAAATTCACCCCTCCACTTT CASSATGGGFGNSPLHF
. TRBJ2-2 16 TRBV19 TRBD2 TGTGCCAGTAGCCCCAATAGCGGGAGTATTACCGGGGAGCTGTTTTTT CASSPNSGSITGELFF
once TRBJ2-7 15 TRBV29-1 TRBD2 TGCAGCGTTGAATCTGGGACTAGCGTAACCTACGAGCAGTACTTC CSVESGTSVTYEQYF
. TRBJ1-1 15 TRBV27 TRBD1 TGTGCCAGCAGTCTAACAGGGGGGGGTTTTACTGAAGCTTTCTTT CASSLTGGGFTEAFF
. TRBJ2-5 14 TRBV12-5 . TGTGCTAGTGGACCCGGGACTCCCCAAGAGACCCAGTACTTC CASGPGTPQETQYF
. TRBJ2-5 13 TRBV30 . TGTGCCTGGAGTCTTGGGGGAGGAGAGACCCAGTACTTC CAWSLGGGETQYF
few TRBJ1-6 15 TRBV9 . TGTGCCAGCAGCGTAGGGACACCGAATAATTCACCCCTCCACTTT CASSVGTPNNSPLHF
few TRBJ2-7 14 TRBV2 TRBD1 TGTGCCAGCATCCGGGACAGGGGCAGGTACGAGCAGTACTTC CASIRDRGRYEQYF
few TRBJ2-2 18 TRBV11-2 TRBD2 TGTGCCAGCAGCTTAGGGGGACTAGCGGGAAAGAACACCGGGGAGCTGTTTTTT CASSLGGLAGKNTGELFF
. TRBJ2-5 14 TRBV7-9 TRBD2 TGTGCCAGCAGATTAGCGGGAGGTGAAGAGACCCAGTACTTC CASRLAGGEETQYF
. TRBJ2-6 16 TRBV7-2 . TGTGCCAGCAGCAAAAGGTCGGGGTCTGGGGCCAACGTCCTGACTTTC CASSKRSGSGANVLTF
. TRBJ2-7 15 TRBV6-5 TRBD1 TGTGCCAGCACACTCCGGGACAGGGAGGGCTACGAGCAGTACTTC CASTLRDREGYEQYF
. TRBJ1-1 13 TRBV27 TRBD1 TGTGCCAGCAGGGGACAGGGAAACACTGAAGCTTTCTTT CASRGQGNTEAFF
. TRBJ1-1 13 TRBV6-5 . TGTGCCAGCAGGGATGACAGGAACACTGAAGCTTTCTTT CASRDDRNTEAFF